Listed below are T cell receptor beta chains from one sample, sequenced in a study of blood T cell repertoires in COVID-19. The table came from immunoSEQ multiplex PCR; TCRdb's copy has only in-frame clones and leaves some out. The sample includes 150,000 to 200,000 clones, roughly 80% seen only once; the top ten take around a sixth. Sequenced sample: peripheral blood. Every receptor here comes from a man in his 60s with active or convalescent COVID-19. Both conserved end residues are part of each CDR3. Size tells how often a clone was seen (once, few, many) or the class of an expanded clone, and some rows leave it out.

V gene	clone size	CDR3 protein
TRBV19	once	CASSIQPRVAQYF
TRBV6-6	NA	CASSSGTAAKETQYF
TRBV5-6	NA	CASSLLASEQFF
TRBV15	once	CATSRERGIFSGEQYF
TRBV5-8	NA	CASFSGRTSPLRQFF
TRBV2	NA	CASSVSTDTQYF
TRBV15	NA	CATSRDPGDEQFF
TRBV4-3	NA	CASSQAFGQRYTEAFF
TRBV11-2	few	CASSARFPAPLHF
TRBV13	NA	CASSLGRGDQETQYF
TRBV7-2	NA	CASSLIPLLGGQETQYF
TRBV6-1	NA	CASSEGQGTNSPLHF
TRBV24-1	few	CATSGVSGRGYNEQFF
TRBV5-1	NA	CASYLGQTYTGELFF
TRBV2	NA	CASSADKCGYTF
TRBV3-1/TRBV3-2	NA	CASSPRQGSSYNEQFF
TRBV3-1/TRBV3-2	NA	CASSLGTGSTEAFF
TRBV27	NA	CASSDGAGLGGNEQFF
TRBV21-1	once	CASSAYKGDTEAFF
TRBV7-6	NA	CASSQLGQGADGYTF
TRBV20-1	NA	CSASFVEGNNEQFF
TRBV9	NA	CASSSGGGGTDTQYF
TRBV28	NA	CASTNQGGGMIYEQYF
TRBV6-6	NA	CASSGTGDPYEQYF
TRBV14	NA	CASSLTRDRGFANTQYF
TRBV7-3	NA	CASSLGGATYNEQFF
TRBV4-1	NA	CASSQGGFAGVFGEQYF
TRBV19	NA	CASRSTGAAQPQHF
TRBV7-9	few	CASSGTGGQPQHF
TRBV11-2	NA	CASSFEAPGKGEQFF
TRBV12-3/TRBV12-4	NA	CASQGLQETQYF
TRBV6-6	few	CASMVTGARGELFF
TRBV27	NA	CASSQPHGTPHGTDTQYF
TRBV3-1/TRBV3-2	NA	CASRPRTRLSYEQYF
TRBV5-1	NA	CASSLAPSGSTDTQYF
TRBV2	few	CASSRGLARTYEQYF
TRBV11-2	NA	CASSLDRQASYEQYF
TRBV9	NA	CASSVAPSTTYEQYF
TRBV23-1	NA	CASRKAGLSLWGGYTF
TRBV18	many	CASSRSQGAAGNTIYF
TRBV7-2	NA	CASSLKRLAGGGEQFF
TRBV2	NA	CASNPGSYEQYF
TRBV24-1	NA	CATSEGGGPNEQQYF
TRBV30	once	CAWSEGAGNQPQHF
TRBV4-3	NA	CASRPSGYNEQFF
TRBV4-2	NA	CASSQAGYEGYVNEKLFF
TRBV30	NA	CAWRYSGSFSAYF
TRBV20-1	once	CSATGLQQFF
TRBV27	few	CASSTNRANTEAFF
TRBV29-1	NA	CSVEWVGGTDTQYF
TRBV6-6	NA	CASSRNLGRGQPQHF
TRBV19	few	CASSSWTSGRGTYEQYF
TRBV19	many	CASSMGQGSDTQYF
TRBV7-9	NA	CASSFDRDSPDTQYF
TRBV7-6	NA	CASSLGPGTGGYNEQFF
TRBV24-1	NA	CATSDPEGTTGELFF
TRBV4-1	NA	CASSQVAGGPIETQYF
TRBV5-6	NA	CASHFDRGVSYEQYF
TRBV6-1	NA	CASSDRQVSRNQPQHF